This T cell receptor (beta chain) was sequenced in a study of blood T cell repertoires in COVID-19. Turning to the study itself: The study drew acute and convalescent COVID-19 samples from the United States, Italy and Spain. Nucleic acid was either cDNA or gDNA, and it came from T cells, B-cell-depleted T cells, or PBMCs.

This clone was counted a few times. In the original analysis: Quantification of nucleated cells was approximated via reference gene primer amplification. Sequencing was performed with immunoSEQ multiplex PCR; in TCRdb, only in-frame clones are kept and a portion is missing. The D gene and trimming were derived from the DNA, and the V and J assignments and clone size from that table. Of tens of thousands of clones detected, approximately 88% appear once; the ten largest clones hold roughly 3.5%. The source is a woman aged 70-85 years with acute or convalescent COVID-19. Sequencing was done on a sample of peripheral blood.

The chain's CDR3 is CASLSQGEPLEAFF. CDR3 DNA: TGTGCCAGCCTCTCTCAGGGTGAACCACTCGAAGCTTTCTTT. The chain joins TRBV6-5 to TRBJ1-1; D may be TRBD1 (5 bases). Germline V lookup: CDR1 MNHEY, CDR2 SVGAGI. V was cut by 8 bases and J by 8 bases, with 21 bases left in between. CDR3 length equals 14 residues.